This T cell receptor (beta chain) emerged from a study of neoadjuvant nivolumab and ipilimumab in lung cancer. Whole-study context: The combination arm added day-1 ipilimumab 1 mg/kg to nivolumab 3 mg/kg on days 1, 15, 29.

Points from the study as a whole: Resected tumors had greater TCR richness and clonality than uninvolved lung.

Sequenced by immunoSEQ multiplex PCR; TCRdb stores in-frame clones only, minus some. Of about 5,300 clones in the sample, 91% were seen once. As for this clone: Its specificity is not known.

This CDR3 has 15 amino acids. Trimming cost V 2 bases and J 1 base, with 15 bases left between them. CDR1 is SQVTM, CDR2 ANQGSEA, per germline. J is TRBJ2-7 and V is TRBV29-1; D is unclear. The specimen was blood, collected after neoadjuvant nivolumab, alone or with ipilimumab, at or shortly before surgery. This TCR was recovered from an adult with non-small cell lung cancer. Some clones in this sample may be carry-over from other donors' samples. Here the CDR3 reads CSVEFTAVGSYEQYF. CDR3 sequence (DNA): TGCAGCGTTGAATTCACCGCCGTAGGATCCTACGAGCAGTACTTC.